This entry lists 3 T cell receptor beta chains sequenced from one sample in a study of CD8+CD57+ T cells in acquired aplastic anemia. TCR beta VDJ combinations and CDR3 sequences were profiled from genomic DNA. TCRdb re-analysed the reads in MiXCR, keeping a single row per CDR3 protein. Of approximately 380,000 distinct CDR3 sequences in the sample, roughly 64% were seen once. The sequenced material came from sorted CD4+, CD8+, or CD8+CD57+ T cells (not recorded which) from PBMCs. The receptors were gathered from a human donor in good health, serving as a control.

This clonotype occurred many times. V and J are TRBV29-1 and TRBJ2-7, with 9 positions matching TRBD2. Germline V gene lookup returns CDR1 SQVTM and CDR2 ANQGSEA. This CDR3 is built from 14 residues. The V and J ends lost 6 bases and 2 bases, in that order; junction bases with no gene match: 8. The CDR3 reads CSVPRGRGTYEQYF. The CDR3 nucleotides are TGCAGCGTCCCCCGCGGGAGGGGAACCTACGAGCAGTACTTC.

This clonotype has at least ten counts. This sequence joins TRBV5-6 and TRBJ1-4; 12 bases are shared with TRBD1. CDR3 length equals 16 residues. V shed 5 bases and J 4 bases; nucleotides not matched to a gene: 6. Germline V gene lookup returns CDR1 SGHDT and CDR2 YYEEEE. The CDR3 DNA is TGTGCCAGCAGGGGACAGGGGGCGCAGAATAATGAAAAACTGTTTTTT. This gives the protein CASRGQGAQNNEKLFF.

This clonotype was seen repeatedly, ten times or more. CDR3 nucleotide sequence: TGTGCCAGCACCCCGACACGTCGACATGAAGCTTTCTTT. This translates into CASTPTRRHEAFF. J is TRBJ1-1 and V is TRBV12-3 or TRBV12-4; D is unclear. V was clipped by 7 bases and J by 7 bases, with 16 bases between them. The CDR3 extends over 13 amino acids.